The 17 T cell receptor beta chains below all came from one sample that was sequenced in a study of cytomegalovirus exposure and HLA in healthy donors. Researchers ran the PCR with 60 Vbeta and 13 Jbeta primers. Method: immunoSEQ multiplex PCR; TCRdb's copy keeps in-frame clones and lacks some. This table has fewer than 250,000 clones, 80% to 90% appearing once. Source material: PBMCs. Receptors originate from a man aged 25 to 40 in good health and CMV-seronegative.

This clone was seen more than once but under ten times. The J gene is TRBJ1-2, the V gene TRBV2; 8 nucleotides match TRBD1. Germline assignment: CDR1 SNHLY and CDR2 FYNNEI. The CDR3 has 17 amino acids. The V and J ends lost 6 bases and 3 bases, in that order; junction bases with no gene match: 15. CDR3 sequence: CASSAELRWTGYYGYTF. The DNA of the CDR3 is TGTGCCAGCAGCGCTGAGCTTAGGTGGACAGGGTACTATGGCTACACCTTC.

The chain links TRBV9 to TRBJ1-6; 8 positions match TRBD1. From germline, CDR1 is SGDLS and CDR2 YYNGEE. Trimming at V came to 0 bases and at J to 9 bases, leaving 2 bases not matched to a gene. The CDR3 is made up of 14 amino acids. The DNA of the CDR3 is TGTGCCAGCAGCGTAGGGACAGGGATTTCACCCCTCCACTTT. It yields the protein CASSVGTGISPLHF.

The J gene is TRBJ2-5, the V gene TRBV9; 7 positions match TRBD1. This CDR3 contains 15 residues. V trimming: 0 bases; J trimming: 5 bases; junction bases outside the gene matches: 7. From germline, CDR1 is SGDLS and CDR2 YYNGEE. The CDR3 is CASSVGRTGMETQYF. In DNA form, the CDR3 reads TGTGCCAGCAGCGTAGGACGGACAGGCATGGAGACCCAGTACTTC.

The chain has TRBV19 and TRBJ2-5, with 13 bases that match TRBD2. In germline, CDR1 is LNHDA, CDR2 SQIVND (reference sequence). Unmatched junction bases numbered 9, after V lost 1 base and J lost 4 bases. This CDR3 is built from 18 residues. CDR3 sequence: CASSIGTSGRGFRETQYF. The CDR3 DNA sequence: TGTGCCAGTAGTATAGGGACTAGCGGGAGAGGCTTCCGAGAGACCCAGTACTTC.

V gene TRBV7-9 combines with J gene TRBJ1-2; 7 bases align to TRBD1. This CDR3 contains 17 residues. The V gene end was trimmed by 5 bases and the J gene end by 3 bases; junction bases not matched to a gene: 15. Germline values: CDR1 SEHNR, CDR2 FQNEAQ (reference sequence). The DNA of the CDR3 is TGTGCCAGCAGCGAATCTACAGGGGAGACGCTGCACTATGGCTACACCTTC. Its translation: CASSESTGETLHYGYTF.

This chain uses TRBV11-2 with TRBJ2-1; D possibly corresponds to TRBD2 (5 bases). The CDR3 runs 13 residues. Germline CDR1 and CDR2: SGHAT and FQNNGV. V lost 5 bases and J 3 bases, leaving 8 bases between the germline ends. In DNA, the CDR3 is TGTGCCAGCAGCACCCGGGACTACAATGAGCAGTTCTTC. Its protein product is CASSTRDYNEQFF.

This chain's CDR3 is CASSSSGRLAETQYF. CDR3 nucleotide sequence: TGTGCCAGCAGCTCCTCTGGGAGGCTAGCGGAGACCCAGTACTTC. The rearrangement uses TRBV9 and TRBJ2-5; D might be TRBD2 (6 bases). V lost 4 bases and J 5 bases, leaving 18 bases between the germline ends. This CDR3 comprises 15 residues. In germline, CDR1 is SGDLS, CDR2 YYNGEE.

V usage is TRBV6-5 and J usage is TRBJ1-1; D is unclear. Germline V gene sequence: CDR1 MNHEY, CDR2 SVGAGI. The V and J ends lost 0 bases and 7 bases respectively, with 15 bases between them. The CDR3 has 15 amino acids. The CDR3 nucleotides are TGTGCCAGCAGTTACTCCGGCAGGCCAGTCCTTGAAGCTTTCTTT. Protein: CASSYSGRPVLEAFF.

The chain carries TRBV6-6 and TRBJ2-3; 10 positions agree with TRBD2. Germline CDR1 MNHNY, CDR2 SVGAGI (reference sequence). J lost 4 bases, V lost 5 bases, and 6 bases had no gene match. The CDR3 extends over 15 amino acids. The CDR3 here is CASSPGTSDSDTQYF. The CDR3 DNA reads TGTGCCAGCAGTCCCGGGACTAGCGATTCAGATACGCAGTATTTT.

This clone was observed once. The CDR3 DNA reads as TGTGCCAGCAGCCCGACAGGACAACCCCTCCACTTT. The encoded protein is CASSPTGQPLHF. This chain connects TRBV7-9 to TRBJ1-6; a possible D gene is TRBD1 (6 bases). The V end was cut by 5 bases, the J end by 12 bases, with 11 bases between. Germline V lookup: CDR1 SEHNR, CDR2 FQNEAQ (reference sequence). The CDR3 is 12 residues long.

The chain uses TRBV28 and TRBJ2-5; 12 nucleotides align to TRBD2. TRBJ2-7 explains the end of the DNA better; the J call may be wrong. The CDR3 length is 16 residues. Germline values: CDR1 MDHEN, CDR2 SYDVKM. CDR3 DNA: TGTGCCAGCAGGCCTCCTGGACTAGCGGGGTACCACGAGCAGTACTTC. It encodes CASRPPGLAGYHEQYF.

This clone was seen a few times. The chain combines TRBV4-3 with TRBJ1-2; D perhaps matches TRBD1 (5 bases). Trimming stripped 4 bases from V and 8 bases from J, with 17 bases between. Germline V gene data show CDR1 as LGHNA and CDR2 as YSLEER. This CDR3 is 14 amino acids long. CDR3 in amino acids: CASSRVPPGNGYTF. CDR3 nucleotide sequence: TGCGCCAGCAGCCGAGTCCCGCCAGGGAACGGCTACACCTTC.

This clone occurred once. CDR3: CASTLTQGWNTEAFF. In DNA form, the CDR3 reads TGTGCCAGCACCCTTACACAGGGGTGGAACACTGAAGCTTTCTTT. The chain couples TRBV6-5 to TRBJ1-1; 7 bases align to TRBD1. The CDR3 runs 15 residues. J lost 1 base, V lost 7 bases, and 9 bases had no gene match. The V gene's germline CDR1 is MNHEY and CDR2 SVGAGI.

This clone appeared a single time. The CDR3 protein is CASSLGLAGASYEQYF. The CDR3 DNA sequence: TGCGCCAGCAGCTTGGGACTAGCGGGCGCATCCTACGAGCAGTACTTC. V and J are TRBV5-1 and TRBJ2-7, with 10 bases that match TRBD2. The CDR3 is 16 amino acids. Trimming took 0 bases from V and 1 from J; bases not matched to a gene: 4. Germline V CDR1 and CDR2: SGHRS, YFSETQ. The complete variable domain, with remaining parts taken from reference TRBV5-1 and TRBJ2-7, reads KAGVTQTPRYLIKTRGQQVTLSCSPISGHRSVSWYQQTPGQGLQFLFEYFSETQRNKGNFPGRFSGRQFSNSRSEMNVSTLELGDSALYLCASSLGLAGASYEQYFGPGTRLTVT.

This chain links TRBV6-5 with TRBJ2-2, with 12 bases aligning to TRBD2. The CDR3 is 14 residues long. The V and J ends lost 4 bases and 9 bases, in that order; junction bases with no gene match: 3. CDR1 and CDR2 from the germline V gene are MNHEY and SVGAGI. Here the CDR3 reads CASSSSGGVRELFF. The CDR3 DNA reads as TGTGCCAGCAGTTCTAGCGGGGGGGTTAGGGAGCTGTTTTTT.

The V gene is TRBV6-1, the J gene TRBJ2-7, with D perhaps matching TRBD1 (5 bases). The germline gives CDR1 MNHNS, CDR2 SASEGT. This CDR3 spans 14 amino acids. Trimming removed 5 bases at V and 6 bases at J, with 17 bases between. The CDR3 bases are TGTGCCAGCAGTACAGCAGGGATATACGGCGAGCAGTACTTC. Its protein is CASSTAGIYGEQYF.

The CDR3, as DNA: TGTGCCAGCAGCCTCCCCGGGGAGACCCAGTACTTC. Translated: CASSLPGETQYF. The rearrangement uses TRBV7-9 and TRBJ2-5; the D is unclear. Per the germline V gene, CDR1 is SEHNR and CDR2 is FQNEAQ (reference sequence). Trimming took off 5 bases at V and 5 bases at J, with 9 bases between the two ends. The CDR3 is made up of 12 amino acids.